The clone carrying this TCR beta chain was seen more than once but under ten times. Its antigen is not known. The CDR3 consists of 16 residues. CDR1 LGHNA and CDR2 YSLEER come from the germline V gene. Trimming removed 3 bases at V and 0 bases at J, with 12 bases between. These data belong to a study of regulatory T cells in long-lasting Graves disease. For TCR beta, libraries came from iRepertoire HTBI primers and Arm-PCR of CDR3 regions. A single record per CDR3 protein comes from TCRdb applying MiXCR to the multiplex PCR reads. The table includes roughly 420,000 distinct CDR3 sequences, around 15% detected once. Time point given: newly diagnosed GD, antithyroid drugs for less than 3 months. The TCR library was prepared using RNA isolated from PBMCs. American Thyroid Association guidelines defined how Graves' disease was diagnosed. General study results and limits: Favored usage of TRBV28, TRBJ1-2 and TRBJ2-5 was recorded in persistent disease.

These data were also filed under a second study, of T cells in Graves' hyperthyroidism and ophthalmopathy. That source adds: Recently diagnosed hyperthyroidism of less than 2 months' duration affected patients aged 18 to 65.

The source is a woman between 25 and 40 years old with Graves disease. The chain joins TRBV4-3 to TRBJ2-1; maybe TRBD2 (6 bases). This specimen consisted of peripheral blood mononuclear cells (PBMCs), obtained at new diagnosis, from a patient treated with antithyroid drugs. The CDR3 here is CASSQEGGSSYNEQFF. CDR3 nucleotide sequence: TGCGCCAGCAGCCAGGAGGGCGGAAGCTCCTACAATGAGCAGTTCTTC.